The following is a T cell receptor beta chain sequence with its context. This CDR3 spans 16 amino acids. Looked up from germline, CDR1 is LGHDT and CDR2 is YNNKEL (reference sequence). The data stem from a study of T cells expressing NK-cell markers. Looking at the study overall: Among eight sequenced donors, seven carried HCMV seropositivity while one was seronegative.

TCRdb reprocessed the 5' RACE reads and keeps a single row for each CDR3 protein, giving no DNA. The sample data list 150,000 or so distinct CDR3 sequences. The J gene is TRBJ2-3, the V gene TRBV3-1; TCRdb selects TRBD2, and the lack of DNA leaves this call unchecked. This clonotype was sampled from a woman aged 50 to 65 in good health. Sequenced material: blood T cells: a sorted CD56 or NKG2C T cell subset, CD4+ or CD8+ T cells, or bulk PBMC T cells (not recorded which). CDR3 residues: CASSPLLAGNTDTQYF.